These T cell receptor beta chains were read from a single sample in a study of CD8 T cells in Susac syndrome. TCRdb ran MiXCR on the immunoSEQ multiplex PCR reads and lists one entry per CDR3 protein. Of roughly 130,000 distinct CDR3 sequences listed, 85% to 95% are singletons. The sequencing input was CD4+ T cells from PBMCs. The source of these receptors is a human donor with multiple sclerosis. The conserved cysteine and the conserved F or W are not part of the CDR3 here.

cdr3_aa,v_call
SARDQQGARSGYT,TRBV20-1
ASSLLGSRSYEQY,TRBV28
ASTRLGLAGGSTDTQY,TRBV27
SANPGQGIQY,TRBV20-1
ASSFNAGQGSYEQY,TRBV7-8
ASSHPGTDTQY,TRBV6-2/TRBV6-3
SARRKVNTEAF,TRBV20-1
SVEGGLAIEQF,TRBV29-1
ATSRDLADPLNTQY,TRBV15
ASSSRTSGNYEQY,TRBV7-9
SAREGQGARAEAF,TRBV20-1
ASSSGFGQPQH,TRBV5-4